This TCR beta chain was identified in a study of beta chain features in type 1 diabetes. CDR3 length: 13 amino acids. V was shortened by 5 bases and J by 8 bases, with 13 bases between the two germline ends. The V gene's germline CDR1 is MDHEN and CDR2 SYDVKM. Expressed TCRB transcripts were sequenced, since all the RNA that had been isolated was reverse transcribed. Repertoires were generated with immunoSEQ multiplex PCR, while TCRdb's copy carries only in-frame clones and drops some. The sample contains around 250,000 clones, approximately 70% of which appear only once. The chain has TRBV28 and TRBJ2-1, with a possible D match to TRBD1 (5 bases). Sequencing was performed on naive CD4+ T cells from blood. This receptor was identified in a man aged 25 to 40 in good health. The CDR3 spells CASSPDSGDEQFF. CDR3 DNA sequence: TGTGCCAGCAGTCCTGACAGTGGGGATGAGCAGTTCTTC.